This entry features one T cell receptor beta chain sequence. Its antigen is currently unknown. This sample stems from a study of OX40 agonist ivuxolimab in advanced cancers. Study information: Ivuxolimab is an agonistic anti-OX40 (CD134) antibody, and patients were treated with it. While on treatment, patients had intravenous ivuxolimab at 0.01 to 10 mg/kg every 2 weeks.

The assay was immunoSEQ multiplex PCR, and TCRdb's table has in-frame clones only and misses some. This sample yields under 40,000 clones, of which 81% are seen a single time; less than 25% belongs to the top ten. Germline V lookup: CDR1 SGHRS, CDR2 YFSETQ. Trimming left V 0 bases short and J 0 bases short, with 7 bases between. The CDR3 consists of 14 residues. The study's findings and limits: Relative to CD4+ cells, CD8+ T cells on average had more expanded clones. Researchers did not establish what antigens the expanded peripheral T cells target.

This TCR was recovered from an adult with an advanced solid tumor such as melanoma, head and neck, liver or kidney cancer. This sample comprised CD4+ or CD8+ T cells sorted from blood, obtained in a trial of the OX40 agonist ivuxolimab. The chain is built from TRBV5-1 and TRBJ2-7; D is uncertain. The DNA for the CDR3 is TGCGCCAGCAGCTTGGGGCAGTCCTCCTACGAGCAGTACTTC. This encodes CASSLGQSSYEQYF.